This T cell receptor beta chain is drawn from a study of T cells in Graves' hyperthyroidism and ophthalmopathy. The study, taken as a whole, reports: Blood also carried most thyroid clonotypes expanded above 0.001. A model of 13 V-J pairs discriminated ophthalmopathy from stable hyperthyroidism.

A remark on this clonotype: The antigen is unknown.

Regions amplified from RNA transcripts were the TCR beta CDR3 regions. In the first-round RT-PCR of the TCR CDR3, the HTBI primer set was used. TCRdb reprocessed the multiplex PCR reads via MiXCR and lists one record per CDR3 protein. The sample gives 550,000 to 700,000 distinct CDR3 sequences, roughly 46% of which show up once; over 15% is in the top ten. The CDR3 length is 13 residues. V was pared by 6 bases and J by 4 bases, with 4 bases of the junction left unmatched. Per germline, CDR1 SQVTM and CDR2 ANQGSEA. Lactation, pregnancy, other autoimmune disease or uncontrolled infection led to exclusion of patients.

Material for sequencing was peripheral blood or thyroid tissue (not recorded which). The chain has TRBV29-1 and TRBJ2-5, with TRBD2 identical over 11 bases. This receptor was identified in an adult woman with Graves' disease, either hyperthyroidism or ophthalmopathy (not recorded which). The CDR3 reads CSVLAGVGETQYF. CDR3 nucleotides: TGCAGCGTACTAGCGGGAGTCGGAGAGACCCAGTACTTC.